This is a list of T cell receptor beta chains from one sample in a study of identical twins. MiXCR, applied by TCRdb to the 5' RACE reads, yields one record per CDR3 protein. Of under 900,000 distinct CDR3 sequences in the sample, 9% to 15% are singletons; the top ten hold around 1.6%. The sample also formed part of further work on yellow fever vaccine responses in identical twins.

The sample was PBMCs. The receptors come from a woman aged 18 to 35 in good health. Each CDR3 is given with its conserved first and last residue. The D gene is left open where the match is weak. Only part of the rows carry a size: once, few, many, or a class if the clone is expanded.

j_call: TRBJ2-1
clone_size: few
v_call: TRBV4-2
d_call: NA
cdr3_nt: TGTGCCAGCAGCCAAGAGAGGCGGGTCCCTTTTAATGAGCAGTTCTTC
cdr3_aa: CASSQERRVPFNEQFF

j_call: TRBJ1-5
clone_size: NA
v_call: TRBV18
d_call: NA
cdr3_nt: TGTGCCAGCTCACCGGGCAGATACAATCAGCCCCAGCATTTT
cdr3_aa: CASSPGRYNQPQHF

j_call: TRBJ1-1
clone_size: NA
v_call: TRBV10-2
d_call: NA
cdr3_nt: TGCGCCAGCATATCAGGGGATGGGGTGGGCATGAACACTGAAGCTTTCTTT
cdr3_aa: CASISGDGVGMNTEAFF

j_call: TRBJ2-1
clone_size: NA
v_call: TRBV3-1
d_call: NA
cdr3_nt: TGTGCCAGCAGCCAATATAGGAAGGAGATTGAGCAGTTCTTC
cdr3_aa: CASSQYRKEIEQFF

j_call: TRBJ2-1
clone_size: few
v_call: TRBV12-3/TRBV12-4
d_call: TRBD2
cdr3_nt: TGTGCCAGCAGTCTAATAGCGGGAGTCGGCGATGAGCAGTTCTTC
cdr3_aa: CASSLIAGVGDEQFF

j_call: TRBJ2-7
clone_size: NA
v_call: TRBV6-5
d_call: NA
cdr3_nt: TGTGCCAGCAGTTATGGGGCGGGACTGGGGGGCGAGCAGTACTTC
cdr3_aa: CASSYGAGLGGEQYF

j_call: TRBJ1-2
clone_size: NA
v_call: TRBV5-6
d_call: NA
cdr3_nt: TGTGCCAGCAGCCCAGACAGTTTAGGTTATGGCTACACCTTC
cdr3_aa: CASSPDSLGYGYTF

j_call: TRBJ2-1
clone_size: many
v_call: TRBV2
d_call: NA
cdr3_nt: TGTGCCAGCGGGTTTGGGGGGACCTACAATGAGCAGTTCTTC
cdr3_aa: CASGFGGTYNEQFF

j_call: TRBJ2-3
clone_size: NA
v_call: TRBV4-2
d_call: NA
cdr3_nt: TGTGCCAGCAGCCAAGATACGGGGCAAATCACAGATACGCAGTATTTT
cdr3_aa: CASSQDTGQITDTQYF

j_call: TRBJ2-2
clone_size: NA
v_call: TRBV28
d_call: NA
cdr3_nt: TGTGCCAGCACCTCGTTTAATTTCGGGGAGCTGTTTTTT
cdr3_aa: CASTSFNFGELFF

j_call: TRBJ1-2
clone_size: few
v_call: TRBV12-3/TRBV12-4
d_call: TRBD1
cdr3_nt: TGTGCCAGCAGCCCTCGGACAGGGCCCGGCTATGGCTACACCTTC
cdr3_aa: CASSPRTGPGYGYTF

j_call: TRBJ2-3
clone_size: few
v_call: TRBV10-1
d_call: TRBD1
cdr3_nt: TGCGCCAGCACTGCAGGACAGGGCGGCACAGATACGCAGTATTTT
cdr3_aa: CASTAGQGGTDTQYF

j_call: TRBJ2-3
clone_size: many
v_call: TRBV29-1
d_call: NA
cdr3_nt: TGCAGCGTGGTAGGCCAAGGGACAGATACGCAGTATTTT
cdr3_aa: CSVVGQGTDTQYF

j_call: TRBJ2-7
clone_size: few
v_call: TRBV28
d_call: TRBD1
cdr3_nt: TGTGCCACCGAGTGGTCAGGGGGCTACGAGCAGTACTTC
cdr3_aa: CATEWSGGYEQYF

j_call: TRBJ2-7
clone_size: many
v_call: TRBV3-1
d_call: NA
cdr3_nt: TGTGCCAGCAGCCAAGATGGAGGGGCCCCCTACGAGCAGTACTTC
cdr3_aa: CASSQDGGAPYEQYF

j_call: TRBJ2-1
clone_size: few
v_call: TRBV5-1
d_call: NA
cdr3_nt: TGCGCCAGCAGCTTGGCGGGATGGGGTGCGTATGAGCAGTTCTTC
cdr3_aa: CASSLAGWGAYEQFF

j_call: TRBJ2-5
clone_size: NA
v_call: TRBV7-9
d_call: TRBD1
cdr3_nt: TGTGCCAGCAGCTTAGTTGGGGAGGACAGGGCGCAGTACTTC
cdr3_aa: CASSLVGEDRAQYF

j_call: TRBJ1-4
clone_size: few
v_call: TRBV29-1
d_call: NA
cdr3_nt: TGCAGCGCGGTGGGAGGGAAGTCTGAAAAACTGTTTTTT
cdr3_aa: CSAVGGKSEKLFF

j_call: TRBJ1-1
clone_size: NA
v_call: TRBV27
d_call: TRBD1
cdr3_nt: TGTGCCAGCAGCCAAACACAGGGGCCCGACACTGAAGCTTTCTTT
cdr3_aa: CASSQTQGPDTEAFF

j_call: TRBJ2-5
clone_size: NA
v_call: TRBV27
d_call: TRBD2
cdr3_nt: TGTGCCAGCAGTCCCAGCCCGGGACTAGCGGGGAGCCAAGAGACCCAGTACTTC
cdr3_aa: CASSPSPGLAGSQETQYF